Following are 4 T cell receptor beta chains from one sample sequenced in a study of control samples from healthy donors and cancer patients. Some clones are missing from TCRdb's copy, which holds only in-frame ones; the method was immunoSEQ multiplex PCR. The table has fewer than 300,000 clones, around 79% seen once. The specimen sequenced was PBMCs. The receptor source for this set is a woman aged 60-75 years with lung cancer.

This sequence joins TRBV6-6 and TRBJ1-6, with D possibly being TRBD1 (6 bases). V was shortened by 5 bases and J by 10 bases, with 15 bases between the two germline ends. In germline, CDR1 is MNHNY, CDR2 SVGAGI (reference sequence). CDR3 length: 14 amino acids. DNA for the CDR3: TGTGCCAGCAGTCTACAGGGTAGGGACTCACCCCTCCACTTT. Translated, it gives CASSLQGRDSPLHF.

The chain employs TRBV2 and TRBJ1-1; no clear D gene. V was cut by 8 bases and J by 10 bases, with 26 bases left in between. The germline gives CDR1 SNHLY, CDR2 FYNNEI. CDR3 length: 15 residues. CDR3 coding DNA: TGTGCCAGCCTGATGCTGGGCCTACAATTTTACGGAGCTTTCTTT. Its protein is CASLMLGLQFYGAFF.

The V gene is TRBV2, the J gene TRBJ1-4, with no clear D. Trimming pared 4 bases from V and 8 bases from J, leaving 8 bases between. Germline assignment: CDR1 SNHLY and CDR2 FYNNEI. This CDR3 contains 12 residues. CDR3 DNA sequence: TGTGCCAGCAGTGCTCGTTGGGAAAAACTGTTTTTT. Protein: CASSARWEKLFF.

The V gene is TRBV9, the J gene TRBJ2-2; D gene uncertain. Germline CDR1 SGDLS, CDR2 YYNGEE. This CDR3 spans 15 amino acids. Trimming pared 6 bases from V and 3 bases from J, leaving 15 bases between. CDR3: CASTLTSFDTGELFF. DNA of the CDR3: TGTGCCAGCACCCTCACAAGTTTCGACACCGGGGAGCTGTTTTTT.